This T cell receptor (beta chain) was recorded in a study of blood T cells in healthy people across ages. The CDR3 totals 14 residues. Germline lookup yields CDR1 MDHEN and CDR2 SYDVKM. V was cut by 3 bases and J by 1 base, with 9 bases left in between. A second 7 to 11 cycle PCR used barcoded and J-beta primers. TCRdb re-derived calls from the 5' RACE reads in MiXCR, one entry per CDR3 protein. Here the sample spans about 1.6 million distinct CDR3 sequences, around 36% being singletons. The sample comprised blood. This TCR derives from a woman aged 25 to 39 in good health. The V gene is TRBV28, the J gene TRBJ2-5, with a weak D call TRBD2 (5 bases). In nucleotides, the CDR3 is TGTGCCAGCAGTTTTGGAGGACTCCAAGAGACCCAGTACTTC. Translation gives CASSFGGLQETQYF.